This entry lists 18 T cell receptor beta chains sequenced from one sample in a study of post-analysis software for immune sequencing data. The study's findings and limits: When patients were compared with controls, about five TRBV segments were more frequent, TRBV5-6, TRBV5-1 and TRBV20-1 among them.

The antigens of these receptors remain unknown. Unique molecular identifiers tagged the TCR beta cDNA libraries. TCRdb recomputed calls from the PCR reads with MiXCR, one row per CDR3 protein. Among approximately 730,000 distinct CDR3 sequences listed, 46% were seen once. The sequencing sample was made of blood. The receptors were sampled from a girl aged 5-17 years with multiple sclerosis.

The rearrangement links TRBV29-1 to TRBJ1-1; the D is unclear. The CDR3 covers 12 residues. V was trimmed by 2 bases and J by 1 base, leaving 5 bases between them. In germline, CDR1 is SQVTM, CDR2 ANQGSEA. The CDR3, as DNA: TGCAGCGTTGAAACAACGAACACTGAAGCTTTCTTT. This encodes CSVETTNTEAFF.

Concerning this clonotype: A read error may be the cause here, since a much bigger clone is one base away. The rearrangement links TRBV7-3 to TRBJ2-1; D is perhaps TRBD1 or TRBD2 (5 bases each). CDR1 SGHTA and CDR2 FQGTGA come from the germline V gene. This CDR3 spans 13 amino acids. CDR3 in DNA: TGTGCCAACAGCGTGGGACCGAACAATGAGCAGTTCTTC. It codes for CANSVGPNNEQFF.

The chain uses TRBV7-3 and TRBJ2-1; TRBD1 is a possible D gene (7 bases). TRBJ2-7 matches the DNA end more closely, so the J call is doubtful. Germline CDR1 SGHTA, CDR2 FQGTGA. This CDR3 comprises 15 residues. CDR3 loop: CASSVQGGPYNEQYF. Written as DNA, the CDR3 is TGTGCCAGCAGCGTCCAGGGGGGACCCTACAATGAGCAGTACTTC.

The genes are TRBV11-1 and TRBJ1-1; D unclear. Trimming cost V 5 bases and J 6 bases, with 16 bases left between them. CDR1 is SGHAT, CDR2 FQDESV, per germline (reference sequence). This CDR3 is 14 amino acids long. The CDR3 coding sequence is TGTGCCAGCAGCAATGGGCAGCCTGTTGCTGAAGCTTTCTTT. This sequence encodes CASSNGQPVAEAFF. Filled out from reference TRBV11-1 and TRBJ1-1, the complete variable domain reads EAEVAQSPRYKITEKSQAVAFWCDPISGHATLYWYRQILGQGPELLVQFQDESVVDDSQLPKDRFSAERLKGVDSTLKIQPAELGDSAMYLCASSNGQPVAEAFFGQGTRLTVV.

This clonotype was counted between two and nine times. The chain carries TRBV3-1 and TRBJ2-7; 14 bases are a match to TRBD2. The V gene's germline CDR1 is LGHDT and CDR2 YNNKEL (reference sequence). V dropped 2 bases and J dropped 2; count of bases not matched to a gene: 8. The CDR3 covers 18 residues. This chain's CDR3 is CASSQRTSGRHLPYEQYF. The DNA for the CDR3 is TGTGCCAGCAGCCAAAGGACTAGCGGGAGGCACCTACCCTACGAGCAGTACTTC.

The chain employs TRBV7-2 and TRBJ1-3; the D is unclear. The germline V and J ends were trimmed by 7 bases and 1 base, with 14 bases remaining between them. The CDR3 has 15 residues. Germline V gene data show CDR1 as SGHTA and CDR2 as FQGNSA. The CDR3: CASNSNRGSGNTIYF. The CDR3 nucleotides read TGTGCCAGCAACTCCAACCGGGGTTCTGGAAACACCATATATTTT.

The CDR3 spells CAWSVPKAGSPLHF. The CDR3 bases are TGTGCCTGGAGTGTTCCGAAGGCCGGTTCACCCCTCCACTTT. The chain has TRBV30 and TRBJ1-6; D not certain. V gave up 0 bases and J gave up 9 bases, with 12 bases separating them. The CDR3 has 14 amino acids. The V gene's germline CDR1 is GTSNPN and CDR2 SVGIG (reference sequence).

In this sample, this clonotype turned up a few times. The CDR3 sequence is CAWSLRTPLEQYF. Written as DNA, the CDR3 is TGTGCCTGGAGTCTAAGGACTCCCCTCGAGCAGTACTTC. The V call is TRBV30, the J call TRBJ2-7, with D perhaps matching TRBD2 (5 bases). The CDR3 has 13 residues. Germline CDR1 is GTSNPN and CDR2 is SVGIG (reference sequence). V was pared by 2 bases and J by 6 bases, with 14 bases between.

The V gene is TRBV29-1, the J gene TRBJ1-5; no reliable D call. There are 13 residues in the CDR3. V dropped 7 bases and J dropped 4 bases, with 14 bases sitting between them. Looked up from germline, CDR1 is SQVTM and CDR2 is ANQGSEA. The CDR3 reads CSALGRGNQPQHF. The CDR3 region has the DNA TGCAGCGCCCTAGGGCGTGGGAATCAGCCCCAGCATTTT.

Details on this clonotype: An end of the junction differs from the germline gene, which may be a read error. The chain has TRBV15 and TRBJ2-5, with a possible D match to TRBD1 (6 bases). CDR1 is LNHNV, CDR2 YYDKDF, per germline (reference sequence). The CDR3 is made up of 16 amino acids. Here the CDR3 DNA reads TGTGCCGCCAGCAGAGGTGGTGGGACAAGGGGAGAGACCCAGTACTTC. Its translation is CAASRGGGTRGETQYF.

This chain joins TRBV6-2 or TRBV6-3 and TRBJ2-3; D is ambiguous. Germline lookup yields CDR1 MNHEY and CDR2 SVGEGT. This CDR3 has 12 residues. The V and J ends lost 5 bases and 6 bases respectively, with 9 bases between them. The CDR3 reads CASSEMGDTQYF. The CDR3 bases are TGTGCCAGCAGTGAGATGGGGGATACGCAGTATTTT.

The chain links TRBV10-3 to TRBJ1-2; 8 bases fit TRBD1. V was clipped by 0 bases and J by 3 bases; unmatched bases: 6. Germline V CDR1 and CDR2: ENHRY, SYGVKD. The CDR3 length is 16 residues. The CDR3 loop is CAISESPQGADYGYTF. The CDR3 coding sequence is TGTGCCATCAGTGAGTCCCCCCAGGGGGCTGACTATGGCTACACCTTC.

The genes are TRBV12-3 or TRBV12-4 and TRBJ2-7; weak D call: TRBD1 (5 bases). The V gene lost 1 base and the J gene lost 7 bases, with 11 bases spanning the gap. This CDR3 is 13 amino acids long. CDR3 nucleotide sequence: TGTGCCAGCAGTTTAGGGGGCTCCCTGGAGCAGTACTTC. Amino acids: CASSLGGSLEQYF.

CDR3 DNA: TGTGCCAGCAGCACCCAGGCCGCCTATGGCTACACCTTC. Protein sequence: CASSTQAAYGYTF. This sequence joins TRBV7-8 and TRBJ1-2; no clear D gene. The germline V gene has CDR1 SGHVS and CDR2 FQNEAQ. The CDR3 length is 13 residues. Trimming shortened V by 5 bases and J by 4 bases, and 11 bases separated the two germline ends.

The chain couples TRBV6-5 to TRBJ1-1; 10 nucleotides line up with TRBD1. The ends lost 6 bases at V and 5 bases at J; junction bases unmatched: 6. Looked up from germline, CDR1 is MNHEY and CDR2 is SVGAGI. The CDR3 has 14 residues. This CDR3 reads CASSRQGASTEAFF. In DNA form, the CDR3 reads TGTGCCAGCAGCAGACAGGGGGCGAGTACTGAAGCTTTCTTT.

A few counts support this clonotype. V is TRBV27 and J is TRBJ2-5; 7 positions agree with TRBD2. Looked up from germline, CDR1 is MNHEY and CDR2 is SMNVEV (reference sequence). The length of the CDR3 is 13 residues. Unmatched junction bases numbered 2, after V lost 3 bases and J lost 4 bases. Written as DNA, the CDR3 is TGTGCCAGCAGTTTGATAGCGGGAGAGACCCAGTACTTC. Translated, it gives CASSLIAGETQYF.

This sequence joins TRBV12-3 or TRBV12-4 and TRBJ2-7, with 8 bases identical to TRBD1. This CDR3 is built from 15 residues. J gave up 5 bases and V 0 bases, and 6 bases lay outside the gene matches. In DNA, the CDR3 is TGTGCCAGCAGTTTAGCCAGGGGGCATTCCAACGAGCAGTACTTC. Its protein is CASSLARGHSNEQYF.

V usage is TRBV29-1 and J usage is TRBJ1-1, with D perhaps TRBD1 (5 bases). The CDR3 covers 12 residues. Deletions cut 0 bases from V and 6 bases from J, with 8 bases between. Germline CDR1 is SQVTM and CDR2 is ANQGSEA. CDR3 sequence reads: CSVEELGAEAFF. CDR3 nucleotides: TGCAGCGTTGAAGAGTTGGGGGCTGAAGCTTTCTTT.